A single sample gave rise to the 2 T cell receptor beta chains below, sequenced in a study of vaccination and CD4 T cells after COVID-19. Sequenced with the Oncomine TCR Beta short-read assay was DNA taken from cultured CD4+ T cells. TCRdb reprocessed the PCR reads via MiXCR and lists one record per CDR3 protein. The sample has roughly 10,000 distinct CDR3 sequences; roughly 64% are singletons. The treatment was: roughly 10-day PBMC culture with coronavirus spike peptide pools or control peptides (ViraFEST assay). For these TCRs, the target antigens are not known. Sequences were obtained from CD4+ T cells from blood, cultured in vitro. Receptors were obtained from a human donor who had recovered from COVID-19.

This chain joins TRBV7-2 and TRBJ2-1, with TRBD1 as a possible D gene (6 bases). This CDR3 has 14 residues. Germline assignment: CDR1 SGHTA and CDR2 FQGNSA. V dropped 1 base and J dropped 6 bases, with 10 bases sitting between them. The CDR3: CASSLGTASNEQFF. CDR3 bases: TGTGCCAGCAGCTTAGGGACAGCCAGCAATGAGCAGTTCTTC.

This chain uses TRBV9 with TRBJ2-1; D might be TRBD2 (6 bases). V shed 0 bases and J shed 8 bases, with 12 bases lying between them. Germline loops: CDR1 SGDLS, CDR2 YYNGEE. The CDR3 is made up of 14 amino acids. The CDR3 DNA reads as TGTGCCAGCAGCGTAGGAGCTAGCGAGGATGAGCAGTTCTTC. It codes for CASSVGASEDEQFF.